This T cell receptor beta chain originates from a study of CD8+CD57+ T cells in acquired aplastic anemia. Findings and caveats of the study: Patients and controls turned out to have more than 25 CD8+ CDR3 sequences in common. Significant differences in CD8+ Simpson's diversity were not observed between patients and controls.

Patients included in sequencing had previously demonstrated CD8+CD57+ cell expansion by flow cytometry. The CDR3 spans 16 residues. V was cut by 4 bases and J by 0 bases, with 16 bases left in between. Germline V gene lookup returns CDR1 SGHVS and CDR2 FQNEAQ. Both TCR beta VDJ combination and CDR3 sequence profiling were carried out. Genomic DNA was the template for this profiling. MiXCR was run by TCRdb on the reads, yielding one entry per CDR3 protein. The table lists a few hundred thousand distinct CDR3 sequences, around 30% of them singletons. This clonotype was seen many times. Its antigen is unidentified.

Specimen: sorted CD4+, CD8+, or CD8+CD57+ T cells (not recorded which) from PBMCs. The source is a human donor with aplastic anemia. The chain recombines TRBV7-8 with TRBJ2-7; TRBD2 might be the D (5 bases). CDR3 DNA: TGTGCCAGCAGCTCGATCCGGGAACTGGTCTCCTACGAGCAGTACTTC. Residues: CASSSIRELVSYEQYF.